These 28 T cell receptor beta chains came from one sample sequenced in a study of post-analysis software for immune sequencing data. What these receptors recognize is not known. Study-level findings and limits: TRBV5-6, TRBV5-1 and TRBV20-1 were among five TRBV segments more frequent in patients than controls.

Every TCR beta cDNA library bore unique molecular identifiers. TCRdb reprocessed the PCR reads with MiXCR, giving one entry per CDR3 protein. The sample consists of approximately 630,000 distinct CDR3 sequences, more than 50% of them appearing once. The sample was blood. The receptors were sampled from a girl aged 2 to 10 with multiple sclerosis.

This clonotype was observed a handful of times. The chain recombines TRBV20-1 with TRBJ2-5; D is undetermined. The V gene lost 6 bases and the J gene lost 4 bases, with 6 bases spanning the gap. The CDR3 length is 10 residues. The germline gives CDR1 DFQATT, CDR2 SNEGSKA (reference sequence). In DNA, the CDR3 is TGCAGTGCAATCCTAGAGACCCAGTACTTC. Its translation: CSAILETQYF.

For this clonotype: Compared with germline, one end of the junction differs, possibly owing to a read error. The chain uses TRBV10-2 and TRBJ1-4; tentatively, D is TRBD1 (6 bases). Looked up from germline, CDR1 is WSHSY and CDR2 is SAAADI. The CDR3 spans 12 residues. In nucleotides, the CDR3 is TGCGCCAGCGGGGGCCGGAATGAAGAACTGTTTTTT. Amino acids: CASGGRNEELFF.

This clonotype was seen more than once but under ten times. The CDR3 here is CSARVHDSGANVLTF. For the CDR3, the DNA is TGCAGTGCTAGAGTTCATGACTCTGGGGCCAACGTCCTGACTTTC. The chain couples TRBV20-1 to TRBJ2-6; no clear D. CDR3 length equals 15 residues. Per the germline V gene, CDR1 is DFQATT and CDR2 is SNEGSKA (reference sequence). The V gene lost 1 base and the J gene lost 0 bases, with 7 bases spanning the gap.

This clonotype has just a few counts. J is TRBJ2-1 and V is TRBV12-3 or TRBV12-4; 8 positions agree with TRBD1. V lost 5 bases and J lost 8; bases outside the gene matches: 8. The CDR3 contains 14 residues. As DNA, the CDR3 is TGTGCCAGCAGTCACGACAGGGGTTTGTATGAGCAGTTCTTC. This translates into CASSHDRGLYEQFF.

The chain employs TRBV9 and TRBJ2-1, with D unclear. This CDR3 comprises 13 residues. Trimming removed 0 bases from V and 4 bases from J, with 5 bases in between. Germline V gives CDR1 SGDLS, CDR2 YYNGEE. This CDR3 reads CASSVAAYNEQFF. In DNA, the CDR3 is TGTGCCAGCAGCGTAGCTGCGTACAATGAGCAGTTCTTC.

The rearrangement uses TRBV12-5 and TRBJ2-1; the D gene is possibly TRBD2 (5 bases). The length of the CDR3 is 12 residues. Per germline, CDR1 LGHNT and CDR2 FRNRAP. V lost 2 bases to trimming and J lost 9 bases, with 8 bases between them. DNA for the CDR3: TGTGCTAGTGGTTTGTATGGAGGTGAGCAGTTCTTC. Its protein product is CASGLYGGEQFF.

Only a few counts were recorded for this clonotype. This chain connects TRBV4-3 to TRBJ2-3, with 12 bases that match TRBD1. Germline loops: CDR1 LGHNA, CDR2 YSLEER. Unmatched junction bases numbered 2, after V lost 1 base and J lost 3 bases. The CDR3 totals 16 residues. In nucleotides, the CDR3 is TGCGCCAGCAGCCAAGGGGACAGGGGGCTTACAGATACGCAGTATTTT. Amino acids: CASSQGDRGLTDTQYF.

The V and J genes are TRBV12-3 or TRBV12-4 and TRBJ2-5; 10 nucleotides line up with TRBD2. The CDR3 length is 17 residues. The trim removed 5 bases at V and 5 bases at J, leaving 14 bases unmatched. The CDR3 DNA reads TGTGCCAGCAGTGGGGCCCTAGCGGGGGAGCTGAGGGAGACCCAGTACTTC. It yields the protein CASSGALAGELRETQYF.

The V gene is TRBV4-2, the J gene TRBJ2-3; possibly TRBD1 or TRBD2 for D (6 bases each). The CDR3 runs 15 residues. The V and J ends lost 4 bases and 3 bases respectively, with 14 bases between them. Per germline, CDR1 LGHNA and CDR2 YNFKEQ. CDR3: CASSLSGEVTDTQYF. The CDR3 DNA reads as TGTGCCAGCAGCCTCTCAGGGGAGGTGACAGATACGCAGTATTTT.

The V gene is TRBV11-2, the J gene TRBJ2-3, with 13 bases aligning to TRBD2. V lost 5 bases to trimming and J lost 8 bases; unmatched junction nucleotides: 16. From germline, CDR1 is SGHAT and CDR2 FQNNGV. There are 18 residues in the CDR3. The CDR3 DNA sequence: TGTGCCAGCAGCCCACGACTAGCGGGGGGCAAAAAGACTGGTACGCAGTATTTT. Its translation is CASSPRLAGGKKTGTQYF.

The rearrangement joins TRBV7-2 to TRBJ1-2; D remains unclear. CDR1 is SGHTA and CDR2 is FQGNSA in the germline V gene. This CDR3 is built from 12 residues. V shed 5 bases and J shed 8 bases, with 12 bases lying between them. For the CDR3, the DNA is TGTGCCAGCAGCACCGACTTGGGCGGCTACACCTTC. Translating gives CASSTDLGGYTF.

DNA of the CDR3: TGCGCCAGCAGCCCCAGAGCGAGCGGGGGGGCGAACACCGGGGAGCTGTTTTTT. Amino acid sequence: CASSPRASGGANTGELFF. This rearrangement joins TRBV5-1 to TRBJ2-2; 10 nucleotides line up with TRBD2. The trim removed 4 bases at V and 0 bases at J, leaving 9 bases unmatched. The CDR3 length is 18 residues. Per the germline V gene, CDR1 is SGHRS and CDR2 is YFSETQ. The full variable domain, completed using reference TRBV5-1 and TRBJ2-2, is KAGVTQTPRYLIKTRGQQVTLSCSPISGHRSVSWYQQTPGQGLQFLFEYFSETQRNKGNFPGRFSGRQFSNSRSEMNVSTLELGDSALYLCASSPRASGGANTGELFFGEGSRLTVL.

V gene TRBV12-3 or TRBV12-4 combines with J gene TRBJ2-3, with no clear D. The CDR3 loop spans 15 amino acids. With 7 bases removed from V and 1 base from J, the gap between germline ends came to 15 bases. The CDR3 reads CASTPGVVGTDTQYF. CDR3 DNA: TGTGCCAGCACTCCAGGTGTGGTTGGCACAGATACGCAGTATTTT.

The gene calls are TRBV29-1 and TRBJ2-1; TRBD2 aligns across 9 bases. The CDR3 spans 13 residues. Germline CDR1 is SQVTM and CDR2 is ANQGSEA. Germline trimming cut 5 bases from V and 7 bases from J; bases unmatched to any gene: 6. The CDR3 region is CSVLSGGLNEQFF. The CDR3 DNA follows: TGCAGCGTTCTAAGCGGGGGGTTGAATGAGCAGTTCTTC.

The chain employs TRBV6-5 and TRBJ1-2; D call uncertain. This CDR3 region has 15 residues. Trimming took 6 bases from V and 0 from J, leaving 14 bases between them. Per the germline V gene, CDR1 is MNHEY and CDR2 is SVGAGI. CDR3 bases: TGTGCCAGCAGGATCGACGAGCTGGCTAACTATGGCTACACCTTC. Residues: CASRIDELANYGYTF.

This clonotype was seen a few times. The chain employs TRBV3-1 and TRBJ2-4; a possible D gene is TRBD1 (6 bases). V gave up 3 bases and J gave up 11 bases, with 17 bases separating them. This CDR3 is built from 14 residues. Looked up from germline, CDR1 is LGHDT and CDR2 is YNNKEL (reference sequence). DNA of the CDR3: TGTGCCAGCAGCCAGAAGCTAGAGACAGGATTTCAGTACTTC. Amino acid sequence: CASSQKLETGFQYF.

This sequence joins TRBV7-9 and TRBJ2-4; TRBD2 might be the D (7 bases). The CDR3 totals 16 residues. Trimming took off 5 bases at V and 1 base at J, with 15 bases between the two ends. Germline values: CDR1 SEHNR, CDR2 FQNEAQ (reference sequence). The CDR3 sequence: CASSRGGDLAKNIQYF. The CDR3, as DNA: TGTGCCAGCAGCAGAGGGGGGGATCTGGCCAAAAACATTCAGTACTTC.

The chain is built from TRBV9 and TRBJ1-2; 11 bases fit TRBD1. This CDR3 region has 15 residues. Per germline, CDR1 SGDLS and CDR2 YYNGEE. V shed 2 bases and J 3 bases; nucleotides not matched to a gene: 3. CDR3 loop: CASSVGTGGDYGYTF. The CDR3 bases are TGTGCCAGCAGCGTGGGGACAGGGGGGGACTATGGCTACACCTTC.

The rearrangement joins TRBV18 to TRBJ2-3; D is unclear. Deletions cut 3 bases from V and 11 bases from J, with 12 bases between. Germline lookup yields CDR1 KGHSH and CDR2 LQKENI. The CDR3 is 12 amino acids. CDR3: CASSPTTNMQYF. CDR3 DNA: TGTGCCAGCTCACCGACGACGAACATGCAGTATTTT.

This clonotype has more than one count but fewer than ten. The chain carries TRBV6-5 and TRBJ2-1, with 10 bases identical to TRBD1. From germline, CDR1 is MNHEY and CDR2 SVGAGI. There are 15 residues in the CDR3. After removal of 7 bases from V and 5 bases from J, the junction contained 8 bases not matched to a gene. The CDR3: CASKYPGTGDNEQFF. For the CDR3, the DNA is TGTGCCAGCAAATACCCCGGGACAGGGGACAATGAGCAGTTCTTC.

This clonotype has only one observation. Germline is not matched at one junction end, which may reflect a read error. This rearrangement joins TRBV20-1 to TRBJ2-7; D might be TRBD1 (6 bases). The germline V gene has CDR1 DFQATT and CDR2 SNEGSKA (reference sequence). The CDR3 runs 14 residues. CDR3 bases: TGCAGTGCTCTCTATCAGGGGAGCTCCTACGAGCGGTACTTC. Encoded protein: CSALYQGSSYERYF.

There are a few counts of this clonotype. This chain connects TRBV9 to TRBJ2-5, with D perhaps matching TRBD2 (6 bases). The CDR3 is 14 residues long. V was cut by 2 bases and J by 1 base, with 9 bases left in between. Germline CDR1 and CDR2: SGDLS and YYNGEE. The CDR3 reads CASSVGGFQETQYF. The CDR3 DNA reads TGTGCCAGCAGCGTCGGAGGGTTCCAAGAGACCCAGTACTTC.

This clonotype was seen a few times. The chain employs TRBV20-1 and TRBJ2-7; D is unresolved. CDR1 is DFQATT and CDR2 is SNEGSKA in the germline V gene (reference sequence). The germline V and J ends were trimmed by 0 bases and 3 bases, with 15 bases remaining between them. The CDR3 length is 15 residues. The CDR3 loop is CSARDKFFLGYEQYF. The CDR3 DNA reads TGCAGTGCTAGAGATAAGTTTTTCCTGGGCTACGAGCAGTACTTC.

The DNA of the CDR3 is TGTGCCAGCAGCTTAAACGGCGGTAATCAGCCCCAGCATTTT. Encoded protein: CASSLNGGNQPQHF. The gene calls are TRBV12-3 or TRBV12-4 and TRBJ1-5; unclear D gene. Between the trimmed V and J ends, which lost 6 bases and 4 bases, there was a span of 13 bases. This CDR3 spans 14 amino acids.

The chain recombines TRBV5-1 with TRBJ2-1; D ambiguous. Trimming took 0 bases from V and 8 from J, leaving 18 bases between them. This CDR3 comprises 16 residues. Germline CDR1 reads SGHRS; CDR2 reads YFSETQ. The CDR3 coding sequence is TGCGCCAGCAGCTTGGAACTCGCCTCCTTCTTCGATGAGCAGTTCTTC. Its protein is CASSLELASFFDEQFF.

The chain carries TRBV5-6 and TRBJ2-3, with D perhaps TRBD1 (5 bases). The ends were cut back, 3 bases at V and 2 bases at J, with 19 bases in the middle. There are 17 residues in the CDR3. Germline CDR1 SGHDT, CDR2 YYEEEE. The CDR3 loop is CASSSHRLQVLTDTQYF. The DNA for the CDR3 is TGTGCCAGCAGCTCACATCGTCTACAGGTCCTCACAGATACGCAGTATTTT.

Concerning this clonotype itself: One end of the junction does not line up with germline, which may come from a read error. The V gene is TRBV12-3 or TRBV12-4, the J gene TRBJ2-3; no clear D gene. This CDR3 region has 11 residues. The CDR3 protein is CASSSVDTRYF. DNA of the CDR3: TGTGCCAGCAGTTCCGTAGATACGCGGTATTTT.

V and J are TRBV5-6 and TRBJ1-1; D not certain. Germline loops: CDR1 SGHDT, CDR2 YYEEEE. The V end lost 1 base, the J end lost 11 bases, and 15 bases lay between the germline ends. The CDR3 sequence is 13 residues long. The CDR3 sequence: CASSLREGVSAFF. The CDR3 nucleotides read TGTGCCAGCAGCTTGCGAGAAGGTGTGTCCGCTTTCTTT.